This TCR beta chain comes out of a study of beta chain features in type 1 diabetes. Overall study results and limits: Among all four CD4+ subsets, Type 1 diabetes patients had TCRB CDR3s that were moderately but significantly shorter.

Sequencing targeted expressed TCRB transcripts, as all isolated RNA had been reverse transcribed. Here immunoSEQ multiplex PCR was the method, and the copy in TCRdb shows in-frame clones only, minus some. The table has around 710,000 clones, around an eighth seen once. Using CD45RO/CCR7/CD25/CD127/CD95/CD27, CD4+ naive, central memory, regulatory and stem cell-like memory cells were sorted. A remark on this clone: As yet, its antigen is unknown.

The sample consisted of naive CD4+ T cells from blood. This receptor was obtained from a man aged 25 to 45 with type 1 diabetes.

CDR3 DNA: TGCGCCAGCAGCCCACAGAGGACGAACACTGAAGCTTTCTTT. The encoded protein is CASSPQRTNTEAFF. The genes are TRBV4-3 and TRBJ1-1; D unresolved. This CDR3 is 14 amino acids long. Germline V gene lookup returns CDR1 LGHNA and CDR2 YSLEER. Trimming cost V 4 bases and J 1 base, with 10 bases left between them.